The 8 T cell receptor beta chains in this list originate from one sample, sequenced in a study of CD8+CD57+ T cells in acquired aplastic anemia. Genomic DNA was employed as the template in profiling TCR beta VDJ and CDR3. From the reads, TCRdb called clonotypes with MiXCR, one entry per CDR3 protein. The data show roughly 170,000 distinct CDR3 sequences, 45% to 60% seen once. In patients chosen for sequencing, flow cytometry had shown CD8+CD57+ cell expansion. Sequencing input: sorted CD4+, CD8+, or CD8+CD57+ T cells (not recorded which) from PBMCs. The receptor source for this set is a human donor with aplastic anemia.

V usage is TRBV19 and J usage is TRBJ1-5; D may be TRBD1 (6 bases). The CDR3 covers 17 residues. The V end was cut by 4 bases, the J end by 0 bases, with 16 bases between. CDR1 is LNHDA, CDR2 SQIVND, per germline (reference sequence). CDR3: CASSNPQGVVSNQPQHF. CDR3 nucleotide sequence: TGTGCCAGTAGTAACCCACAGGGCGTCGTTAGCAATCAGCCCCAGCATTTT.

The chain recombines TRBV11-3 with TRBJ2-7, with D unclear. CDR1 is SGHNT and CDR2 is YENEEA in the germline V gene. V shed 5 bases and J shed 10 bases, with 12 bases lying between them. This CDR3 has 11 residues. The DNA for the CDR3 is TGTGCCAGCAGCGGTAAAACAGAACAGTACTTC. This encodes CASSGKTEQYF.

This chain uses TRBV5-7 with TRBJ2-5; D is undetermined. TRBV5-7 is noted as an ORF with a role that remains uncertain. The germline V and J ends were trimmed by 5 bases and 0 bases, with 14 bases remaining between them. The CDR3 contains 15 residues. CDR3 coding DNA: TGTGCCAGCAGTCCGAGCGACGGAGACCAAGAGACCCAGTACTTC. Translation: CASSPSDGDQETQYF.

The chain has TRBV15 and TRBJ1-1, with TRBD1 matching 7 bases. CDR1 and CDR2 (germline): LNHNV, YYDKDF (reference sequence). V was clipped by 0 bases and J by 1 base; unmatched bases: 2. The CDR3 length is 15 residues. DNA of the CDR3: TGTGCCACCAGCAGAGAAAAGGGGGCGAACACTGAAGCTTTCTTT. Amino acids: CATSREKGANTEAFF.

This clonotype was found a few times. The chain joins TRBV15 to TRBJ2-7; 9 bases match TRBD1. The junction had 5 bases not matched to a gene; V was cut back by 1 base and J by 4 bases. The CDR3 is 15 residues long. Germline CDR1 reads LNHNV; CDR2 reads YYDKDF (reference sequence). The CDR3 coding sequence is TGTGCCACCAGCAGAGCGAAGGACAGGGGTTACGAGCAGTACTTC. Residues: CATSRAKDRGYEQYF.

This clonotype was recorded at least ten times. The chain has TRBV19 and TRBJ2-3; 10 nucleotides agree with TRBD2. The CDR3 spans 15 residues. CDR1 is LNHDA, CDR2 SQIVND, per germline (reference sequence). The J segment lost 2 bases and the V segment lost 3 bases, leaving 2 bases of the junction unmatched. In nucleotides, the CDR3 is TGTGCCAGTAGTATTAGCGGGGGGCCCACAGATACGCAGTATTTT. Translation gives CASSISGGPTDTQYF.

The sample holds one count of this clonotype. This chain uses TRBV12-3 or TRBV12-4 with TRBJ1-5; no clear D. The CDR3 contains 8 residues. V lost 3 bases, J lost 12 bases, and 0 bases lay in between. The CDR3 DNA reads as TGTGCCAGCAGTTTCCAGCATTTT. This translates into CASSFQHF.

This clonotype was seen many times. The V gene is TRBV7-2, the J gene TRBJ1-4; TRBD1 matches 8 bases. From germline, CDR1 is SGHTA and CDR2 FQGNSA. The CDR3 has 14 amino acids. V lost 4 bases and J lost 5; bases outside the gene matches: 3. This chain's CDR3 is CASSYRTGNEKLFF. CDR3 nucleotides: TGTGCCAGCAGCTATAGGACAGGGAATGAAAAACTGTTTTTT.